This T cell receptor beta chain is from a study of blood T cell repertoires in COVID-19. Study details: The United States, Italy and Spain provided the acute and convalescent COVID-19 samples. T cells, B-cell-depleted T cells, or PBMCs supplied cDNA or gDNA.

Everyone who took part was 18 to 89 years old, and they came from 24 US areas. Assignment of participants to cohorts was predicated upon participant-reported clinical history. This CDR3 has 15 residues. The trim removed 6 bases at V and 9 bases at J, leaving 13 bases unmatched. Germline CDR1 is SEHNR and CDR2 is FQNEAQ (reference sequence). The assay was immunoSEQ multiplex PCR, and TCRdb's table has in-frame clones only and misses some. The sample holds nearly 250,000 clones; about 82% are singletons and the top ten take around 1.9%. The rearrangement uses TRBV7-9 and TRBJ2-1; 8 bases are a match to TRBD2. The TCR originated in a woman between 45 and 65 years old who had recovered from COVID-19. The sequenced sample was PBMCs or T cells enriched from blood (not recorded which). The CDR3 DNA is TGTGCCAGCAGATTGGCGGGACTAGGTGAACCTGAGCAGTTCTTC. Encoded protein: CASRLAGLGEPEQFF. The entire variable domain, with the rest obtained from reference TRBV7-9 and TRBJ2-1, is as follows: DTGVSQNPRHKITKRGQNVTFRCDPISEHNRLYWYRQTLGQGPEFLTYFQNEAQLEKSRLLSDRFSAERPKGSFSTLEIQRTEQGDSAMYLCASRLAGLGEPEQFFGPGTRLTVL.